This T cell receptor beta chain was sequenced for a study of early T cells in non-severe SARS-CoV-2 infection. Germline CDR1 and CDR2: SGHRS and YFSETQ. Trimming shortened V by 4 bases and J by 2 bases, and 16 bases separated the two germline ends. This CDR3 is built from 16 residues. This clonotype was found many times. Antigen specificity is unknown. Study-level results: Matching against VDJdb likely underestimated virus-specific expansions, favoring anti-spike CD8.

TCRdb re-analysed the 5' RACE reads in MiXCR, keeping a single row per CDR3 protein. The sample contains roughly 51,000 distinct CDR3 sequences, about 9.8% of which appear only once. The chain combines TRBV5-1 with TRBJ2-1; maybe TRBD2 (5 bases). The source of this sequence is an adult who was a healthcare worker with PCR-confirmed SARS-CoV-2 infection or an uninfected control (not recorded which). Source material: whole blood. The CDR3 is CASSTEAHVAYNEQFF. The CDR3, as DNA: TGCGCCAGCAGCACGGAGGCTCACGTTGCCTACAATGAGCAGTTCTTC.